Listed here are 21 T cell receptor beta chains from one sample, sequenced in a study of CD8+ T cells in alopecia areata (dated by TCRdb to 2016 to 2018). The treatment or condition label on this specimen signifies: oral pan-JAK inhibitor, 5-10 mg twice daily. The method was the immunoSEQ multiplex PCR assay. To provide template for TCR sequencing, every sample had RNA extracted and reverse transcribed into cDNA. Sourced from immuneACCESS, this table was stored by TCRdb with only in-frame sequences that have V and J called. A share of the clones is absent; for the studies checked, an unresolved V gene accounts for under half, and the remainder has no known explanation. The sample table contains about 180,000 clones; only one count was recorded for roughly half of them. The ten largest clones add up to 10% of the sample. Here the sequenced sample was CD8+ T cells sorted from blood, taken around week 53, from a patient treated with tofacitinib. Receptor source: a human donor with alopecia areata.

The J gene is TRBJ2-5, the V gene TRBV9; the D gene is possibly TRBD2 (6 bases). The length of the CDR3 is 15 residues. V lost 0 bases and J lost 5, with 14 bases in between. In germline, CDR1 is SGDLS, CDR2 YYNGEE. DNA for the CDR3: TGTGCCAGCAGCGTAGGGGTAGCCGGAGGGGAGACCCAGTACTTC. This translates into CASSVGVAGGETQYF.

CDR3 in amino acids: CSVKGQGVQDTQYF. CDR3 bases: TGCAGCGTTAAGGGGCAGGGGGTGCAGGATACGCAGTATTTT. J is TRBJ2-3 and V is TRBV29-1, with TRBD1 matching over 7 bases. V was pared by 5 bases and J by 6 bases, with 11 bases of the junction left unmatched. Per the germline V gene, CDR1 is SQVTM and CDR2 is ANQGSEA. This CDR3 is built from 14 residues.

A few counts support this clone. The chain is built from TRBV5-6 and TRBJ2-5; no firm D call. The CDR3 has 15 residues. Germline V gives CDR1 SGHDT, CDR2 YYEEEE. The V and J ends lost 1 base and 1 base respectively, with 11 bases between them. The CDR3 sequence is CASSLWKPFQETQYF. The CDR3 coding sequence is TGTGCCAGCAGCTTGTGGAAACCCTTCCAAGAGACCCAGTACTTC.

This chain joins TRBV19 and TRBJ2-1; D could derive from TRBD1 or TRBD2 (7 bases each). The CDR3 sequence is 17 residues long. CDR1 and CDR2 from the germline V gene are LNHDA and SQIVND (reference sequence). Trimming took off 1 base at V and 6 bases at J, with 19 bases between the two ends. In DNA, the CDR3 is TGTGCCAGTAGTATAGGGAGGTGGCAGGGGGGGTTCAATGAGCAGTTCTTC. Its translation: CASSIGRWQGGFNEQFF. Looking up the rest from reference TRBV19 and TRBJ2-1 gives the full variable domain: DGGITQSPKYLFRKEGQNVTLSCEQNLNHDAMYWYRQDPGQGLRLIYYSQIVNDFQKGDIAEGYSVSREKKESFPLTVTSAQKNPTAFYLCASSIGRWQGGFNEQFFGPGTRLTVL.

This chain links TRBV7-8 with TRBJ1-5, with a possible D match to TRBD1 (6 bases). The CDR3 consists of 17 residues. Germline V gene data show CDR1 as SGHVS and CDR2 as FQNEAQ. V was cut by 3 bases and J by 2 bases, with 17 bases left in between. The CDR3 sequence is CASSLAPEGGGNQPQHF. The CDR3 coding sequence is TGTGCCAGCAGCTTGGCTCCAGAGGGGGGGGGCAATCAGCCCCAGCATTTT. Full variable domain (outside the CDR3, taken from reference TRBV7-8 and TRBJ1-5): GAGVSQSPRYKVAKRGQDVALRCDPISGHVSLFWYQQALGQGPEFLTYFQNEAQLDKSGLPSDRFFAERPEGSVSTLKIQRTQQEDSAVYLCASSLAPEGGGNQPQHFGDGTRLSIL.

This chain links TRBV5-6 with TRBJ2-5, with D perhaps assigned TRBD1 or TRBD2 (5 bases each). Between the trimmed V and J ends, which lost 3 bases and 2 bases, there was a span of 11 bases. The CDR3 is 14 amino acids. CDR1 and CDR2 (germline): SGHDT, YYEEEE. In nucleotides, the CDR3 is TGTGCCAGCAGCTACGGGACGGGACAAGAGACCCAGTACTTC. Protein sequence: CASSYGTGQETQYF.

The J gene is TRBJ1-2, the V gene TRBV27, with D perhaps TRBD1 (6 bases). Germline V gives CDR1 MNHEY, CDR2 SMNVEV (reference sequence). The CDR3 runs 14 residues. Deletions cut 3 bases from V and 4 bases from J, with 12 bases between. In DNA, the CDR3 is TGTGCCAGCAGTTTTCTAGGACAGTCCTATGGCTACACCTTC. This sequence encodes CASSFLGQSYGYTF.

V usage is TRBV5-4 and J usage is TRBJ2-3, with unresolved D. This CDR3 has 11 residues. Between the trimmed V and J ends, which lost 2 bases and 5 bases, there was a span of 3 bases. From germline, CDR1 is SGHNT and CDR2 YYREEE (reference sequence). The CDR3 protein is CASSFEDTQYF. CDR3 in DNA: TGTGCCAGCAGCTTCGAAGATACGCAGTATTTT.

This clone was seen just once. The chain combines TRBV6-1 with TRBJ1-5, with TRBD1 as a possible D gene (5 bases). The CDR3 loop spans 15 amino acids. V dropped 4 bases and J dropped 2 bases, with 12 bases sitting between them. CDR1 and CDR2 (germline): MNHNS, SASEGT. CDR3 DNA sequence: TGTGCCAGCAGTGCAGGGAGAGGAGGCAATCAGCCCCAGCATTTT. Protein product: CASSAGRGGNQPQHF.

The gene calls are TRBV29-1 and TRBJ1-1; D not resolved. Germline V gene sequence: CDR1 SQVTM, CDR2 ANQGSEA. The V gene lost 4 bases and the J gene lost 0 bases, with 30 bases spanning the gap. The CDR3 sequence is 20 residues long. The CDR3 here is CSVALIPRISVRDMNTEAFF. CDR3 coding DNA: TGCAGCGTTGCTTTGATCCCCCGGATCAGTGTGCGTGACATGAACACTGAAGCTTTCTTT.

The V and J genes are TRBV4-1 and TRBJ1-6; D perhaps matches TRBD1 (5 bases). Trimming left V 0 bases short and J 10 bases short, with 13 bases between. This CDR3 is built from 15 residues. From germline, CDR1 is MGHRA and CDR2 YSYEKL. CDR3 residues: CASSQERGIGSPLHF. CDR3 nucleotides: TGCGCCAGCAGCCAAGAAAGGGGCATCGGGTCACCCCTCCACTTT.

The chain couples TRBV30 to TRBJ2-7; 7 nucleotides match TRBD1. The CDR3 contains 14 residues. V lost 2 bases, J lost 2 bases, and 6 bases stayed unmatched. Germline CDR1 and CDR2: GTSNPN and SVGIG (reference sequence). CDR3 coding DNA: TGTGCCTGGAGTTGGACAGGTTCGGCCTACGAGCAGTACTTC. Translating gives CAWSWTGSAYEQYF.

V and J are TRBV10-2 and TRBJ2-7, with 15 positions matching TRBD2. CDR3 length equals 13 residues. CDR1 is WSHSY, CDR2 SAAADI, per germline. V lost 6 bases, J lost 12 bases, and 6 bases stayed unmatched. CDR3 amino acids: CASSGTSGGLRYF. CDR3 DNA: TGCGCCAGCAGCGGGACTAGCGGGGGGCTTAGGTACTTC.

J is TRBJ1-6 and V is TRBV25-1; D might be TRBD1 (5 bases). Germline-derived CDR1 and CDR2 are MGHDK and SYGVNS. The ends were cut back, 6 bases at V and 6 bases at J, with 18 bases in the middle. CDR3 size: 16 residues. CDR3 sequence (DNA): TGTGCCAGCAGCCGAGCCCTGGAAGGGGTTAATTCACCCCTCCACTTT. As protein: CASSRALEGVNSPLHF.

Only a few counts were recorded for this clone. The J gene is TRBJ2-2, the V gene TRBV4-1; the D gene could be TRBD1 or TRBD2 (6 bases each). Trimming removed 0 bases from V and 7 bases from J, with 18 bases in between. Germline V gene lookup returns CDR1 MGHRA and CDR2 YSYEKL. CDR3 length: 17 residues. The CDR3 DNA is TGCGCCAGCAGCCAAGAAGGGGGGACGGGTCACGGCGGGGAGCTGTTTTTT. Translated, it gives CASSQEGGTGHGGELFF.

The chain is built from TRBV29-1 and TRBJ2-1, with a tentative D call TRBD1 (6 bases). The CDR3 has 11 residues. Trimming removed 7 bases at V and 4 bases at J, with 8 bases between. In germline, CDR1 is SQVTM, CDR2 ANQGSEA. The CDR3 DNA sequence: TGCAGCGCCACAGGGTACAATGAGCAGTTCTTC. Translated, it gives CSATGYNEQFF.

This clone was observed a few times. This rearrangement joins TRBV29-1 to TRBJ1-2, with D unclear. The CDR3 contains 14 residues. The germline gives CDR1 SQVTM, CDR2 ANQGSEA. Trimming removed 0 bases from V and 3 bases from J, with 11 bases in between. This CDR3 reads CSVEDSDAYYGYTF. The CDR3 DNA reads TGCAGCGTTGAAGATTCGGACGCTTACTATGGCTACACCTTC. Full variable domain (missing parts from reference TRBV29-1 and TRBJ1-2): SAVISQKPSRDICQRGTSLTIQCQVDSQVTMMFWYRQQPGQSLTLIATANQGSEATYESGFVIDKFPISRPNLTFSTLTVSNMSPEDSSIYLCSVEDSDAYYGYTFGSGTRLTVV.

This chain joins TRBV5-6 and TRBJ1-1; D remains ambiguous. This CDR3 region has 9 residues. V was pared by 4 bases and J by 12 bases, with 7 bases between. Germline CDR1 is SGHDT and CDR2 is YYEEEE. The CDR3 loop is CASSPGSFF. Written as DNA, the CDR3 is TGTGCCAGCAGCCCCGGGTCTTTCTTT.

Here the CDR3 reads CASSQVWAESYEQYF. The CDR3 DNA sequence: TGCGCCAGCAGCCAAGTTTGGGCCGAATCCTACGAGCAGTACTTC. This chain joins TRBV4-3 and TRBJ2-7, with D unclear. The CDR3 has 15 amino acids. Germline values: CDR1 LGHNA, CDR2 YSLEER. Trimming left V 1 base short and J 1 base short, with 11 bases between.

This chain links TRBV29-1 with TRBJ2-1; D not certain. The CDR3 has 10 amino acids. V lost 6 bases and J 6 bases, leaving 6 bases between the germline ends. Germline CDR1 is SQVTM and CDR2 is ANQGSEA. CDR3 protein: CSVLPNEQFF. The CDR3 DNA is TGCAGCGTCCTACCCAATGAGCAGTTCTTC.

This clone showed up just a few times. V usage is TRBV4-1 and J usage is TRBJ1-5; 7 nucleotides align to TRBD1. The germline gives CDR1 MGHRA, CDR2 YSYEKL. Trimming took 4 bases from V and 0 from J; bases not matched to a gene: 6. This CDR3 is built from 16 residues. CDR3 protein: CASSPRAGGSNQPQHF. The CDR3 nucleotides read TGCGCCAGCAGCCCTCGGGCAGGGGGTAGCAATCAGCCCCAGCATTTT.